Below are 27 T cell receptor beta chains sequenced from a single sample in a study of PD-L1 blockade in urothelial cancer. Measured with immunoSEQ multiplex PCR; TCRdb has only the in-frame clones, and not every one. The data contain around 69,000 clones, more than 85% of them singletons. As for time point: peripheral blood 6 weeks after treatment start. The sample here was PBMCs, taken around atezolizumab (anti-PD-L1) treatment. These receptors were collected from a woman older than 75 with urothelial cancer.

J is TRBJ1-1 and V is TRBV30, with D possibly TRBD1 on 5 matching bases. V was pared by 1 base and J by 5 bases, with 8 bases between. Germline CDR1 GTSNPN, CDR2 SVGIG (reference sequence). The CDR3 runs to 12 residues. The CDR3 bases are TGTGCCTGGAGTGGATCAGGGACTGAAGCTTTCTTT. Translating gives CAWSGSGTEAFF. Combining the CDR3 with reference TRBV30 and TRBJ1-1 gives the whole variable domain SQTIHQWPATLVQPVGSPLSLECTVEGTSNPNLYWYRQAAGRGLQLLFYSVGIGQISSEVPQNLSASRPQDRQFILSSKKLLLSDSGFYLCAWSGSGTEAFFGQGTRLTVV.

J is TRBJ1-5 and V is TRBV9, with 7 positions matching TRBD1. V trimming: 0 bases; J trimming: 5 bases; junction bases outside the gene matches: 5. The germline CDR1 and CDR2 sequences are SGDLS and YYNGEE. The CDR3 contains 15 residues. CDR3 DNA: TGTGCCAGCAGCGTAGGACAGGGTGTGGATCAGCCCCAGCATTTT. Translating gives CASSVGQGVDQPQHF.

V gene TRBV5-1 combines with J gene TRBJ1-1; unclear D gene. Deletions cut 5 bases from V and 8 bases from J, with 16 bases between. Per germline, CDR1 SGHRS and CDR2 YFSETQ. This CDR3 region has 13 residues. The CDR3 is CASREPTGKEAFF. CDR3 nucleotides: TGCGCCAGCAGGGAACCGACCGGGAAAGAAGCTTTCTTT.

The CDR3 loop reads CASSLGTPEKLFF. The CDR3 coding sequence is TGTGCCAGCAGTTTAGGGACTCCTGAAAAACTGTTTTTT. The rearrangement joins TRBV27 to TRBJ1-4, with a tentative D call TRBD1 (5 bases). CDR3 length: 13 residues. Germline CDR1 reads MNHEY; CDR2 reads SMNVEV (reference sequence). Trimming removed 2 bases from V and 7 bases from J, with 8 bases in between.

CDR3 residues: CASSEGGAWQPQHF. The CDR3 bases are TGTGCCAGCAGTGAGGGAGGGGCATGGCAGCCCCAGCATTTT. This sequence joins TRBV6-1 and TRBJ1-5; the D gene is possibly TRBD1 (5 bases). The CDR3 is 14 residues long. Trimming removed 3 bases at V and 7 bases at J, with 13 bases between. CDR1 and CDR2 from the germline V gene are MNHNS and SASEGT.

This chain connects TRBV6-1 to TRBJ2-6, with TRBD1 matching 9 bases. The germline gives CDR1 MNHNS, CDR2 SASEGT. J lost 2 bases, V lost 6 bases, and 2 bases had no gene match. This CDR3 comprises 15 residues. The CDR3, as DNA: TGTGCCAGCAGACAGGGGGCGGCTGGGGCCAACGTCCTGACTTTC. It encodes CASRQGAAGANVLTF.

V usage is TRBV7-3 and J usage is TRBJ1-3; D is ambiguous. The CDR3 runs to 17 residues. The germline V and J ends were trimmed by 2 bases and 1 base, with 15 bases remaining between them. The germline gives CDR1 SGHTA, CDR2 FQGTGA. The CDR3 reads CASSLAPLSNSGNTIYF. CDR3 DNA sequence: TGTGCCAGCAGCTTAGCTCCCCTCTCTAATTCTGGAAACACCATATATTTT.

The J gene is TRBJ1-2, the V gene TRBV2; no reliable D call. This CDR3 has 12 amino acids. V shed 6 bases and J shed 5 bases, with 10 bases lying between them. The germline V gene encodes CDR1 SNHLY and CDR2 FYNNEI. In nucleotides, the CDR3 is TGTGCCAGCAGCGAGGGATTTTATGGCTACACCTTC. It specifies CASSEGFYGYTF.

The chain recombines TRBV29-1 with TRBJ2-2; TRBD1 matches at 12 bases. V gave up 6 bases and J gave up 2 bases; unmatched junction bases: 1. The germline gives CDR1 SQVTM, CDR2 ANQGSEA. This CDR3 contains 14 residues. Written as DNA, the CDR3 is TGCAGCGTGGGACAGGGGGCAAACACCGGGGAGCTGTTTTTT. It is translated as CSVGQGANTGELFF.

The chain carries TRBV2 and TRBJ2-5; 9 nucleotides align to TRBD1. Germline trimming cut 6 bases from V and 1 base from J; bases unmatched to any gene: 3. This CDR3 region has 14 residues. Germline assignment: CDR1 SNHLY and CDR2 FYNNEI. The CDR3 DNA follows: TGTGCCAGCAGGGAGGACAGGGGCCAAGAGACCCAGTACTTC. Translation gives CASREDRGQETQYF.

The chain links TRBV29-1 to TRBJ2-3, with D perhaps matching TRBD1 (6 bases). The V gene's germline CDR1 is SQVTM and CDR2 ANQGSEA. The CDR3 length is 15 residues. V gave up 4 bases and J gave up 0 bases, with 14 bases separating them. CDR3 coding DNA: TGCAGCGTTGTCGGGACCGGACAGAGCACAGATACGCAGTATTTT. This sequence encodes CSVVGTGQSTDTQYF.

V usage is TRBV11-2 and J usage is TRBJ1-5; D is perhaps TRBD1 (6 bases). The CDR3 has 16 amino acids. Germline V CDR1 and CDR2: SGHAT, FQNNGV. Trimming left V 3 bases short and J 6 bases short, with 18 bases between. The CDR3 coding sequence is TGTGCCAGCAGCTTGGGCAGGGGCTCTGGGGGTCAGCCCCAGCATTTT. Its protein product is CASSLGRGSGGQPQHF.

V and J are TRBV4-1 and TRBJ1-1; a weak D match, TRBD1 (6 bases). Germline assignment: CDR1 MGHRA and CDR2 YSYEKL. Trimming removed 2 bases at V and 0 bases at J, with 13 bases between. CDR3 size: 16 residues. The DNA for the CDR3 is TGCGCCAGCAGCCAACAGGGGTGGGCAATGAACACTGAAGCTTTCTTT. Encoded protein: CASSQQGWAMNTEAFF.

The chain employs TRBV18 and TRBJ1-1; a possible D gene is TRBD1 (5 bases). This CDR3 contains 15 residues. In germline, CDR1 is KGHSH, CDR2 LQKENI. Trimming removed 3 bases from V and 2 bases from J, with 13 bases in between. The CDR3 DNA reads as TGTGCCAGCTCACCTTTGACAGCTATTAACACTGAAGCTTTCTTT. This encodes CASSPLTAINTEAFF.

This sequence joins TRBV18 and TRBJ2-7; weak D call: TRBD2 (6 bases). CDR3 length equals 16 residues. CDR1 and CDR2 (germline): KGHSH, LQKENI. V gave up 5 bases and J gave up 5 bases, with 22 bases separating them. As DNA, the CDR3 is TGTGCCAGCTCAGAGGTTCTTGGGCTAGCGAGCGACGAGCAGTACTTC. Its protein product is CASSEVLGLASDEQYF.

The CDR3 loop is CAWSVGQSISYEQYF. CDR3 DNA sequence: TGTGCCTGGAGTGTTGGACAGAGCATTTCCTACGAGCAGTACTTC. The rearrangement links TRBV30 to TRBJ2-7; maybe TRBD1 (6 bases). This CDR3 has 15 amino acids. Trimming cost V 0 bases and J 1 base, with 13 bases left between them. Per germline, CDR1 GTSNPN and CDR2 SVGIG (reference sequence).

This chain uses TRBV10-2 with TRBJ2-7; D is unclear. Trimming pared 4 bases from V and 4 bases from J, leaving 11 bases between. CDR1 and CDR2 (germline): WSHSY, SAAADI. CDR3 length equals 13 residues. The CDR3 reads CASSAGTEYEQYF. Here the CDR3 DNA reads TGCGCCAGCAGTGCCGGTACAGAGTACGAGCAGTACTTC.

The chain uses TRBV28 and TRBJ2-7; possible D gene TRBD2, 6 bases. The germline V gene encodes CDR1 MDHEN and CDR2 SYDVKM. The CDR3 runs to 16 residues. Trimming pared 4 bases from V and 0 bases from J, leaving 16 bases between. The CDR3 is CASSSGGGKGSYEQYF. CDR3 in DNA: TGTGCCAGCAGTTCCGGTGGGGGGAAGGGCTCCTACGAGCAGTACTTC.

V is TRBV6-1 and J is TRBJ2-2; D remains ambiguous. The ends were cut back, 1 base at V and 4 bases at J, with 13 bases in the middle. CDR1 is MNHNS and CDR2 is SASEGT in the germline V gene. The CDR3 contains 16 residues. CDR3 sequence: CASSEEWAPVTGELFF. The CDR3 DNA is TGTGCCAGCAGTGAAGAGTGGGCGCCGGTCACCGGGGAGCTGTTTTTT.

V gene TRBV19 combines with J gene TRBJ2-1, with D perhaps matching TRBD1 (6 bases). Germline CDR1 reads LNHDA; CDR2 reads SQIVND (reference sequence). The length of the CDR3 is 14 residues. With 3 bases removed from V and 9 bases from J, the gap between germline ends came to 15 bases. As DNA, the CDR3 is TGTGCCAGTAGTATGGGACACAGGGAAGGTGAGCAGTTCTTC. It codes for CASSMGHREGEQFF.

The gene calls are TRBV28 and TRBJ2-1, with TRBD2 as a possible D gene (6 bases). The CDR3 extends over 14 amino acids. The V gene lost 2 bases and the J gene lost 6 bases, with 11 bases spanning the gap. Germline CDR1 and CDR2: MDHEN and SYDVKM. CDR3 in DNA: TGTGCCAGCAGTTTAGGTGGGAGGTTCAATGAGCAGTTCTTC. Its protein product is CASSLGGRFNEQFF.

V and J are TRBV30 and TRBJ2-2; D call uncertain. V gave up 2 bases and J gave up 0 bases, with 10 bases separating them. The V gene's germline CDR1 is GTSNPN and CDR2 SVGIG (reference sequence). The CDR3 extends over 15 amino acids. The CDR3 loop is CAWSYGLANTGELFF. In DNA form, the CDR3 reads TGTGCCTGGAGTTATGGGCTCGCGAACACCGGGGAGCTGTTTTTT.

CDR3 sequence: CASSSSLTGGYTF. As DNA, the CDR3 is TGCGCCAGCAGCTCATCCTTAACGGGTGGCTACACCTTC. This chain connects TRBV5-1 to TRBJ1-2; D is unclear. The CDR3 has 13 amino acids. V lost 3 bases and J 7 bases, leaving 13 bases between the germline ends. Germline CDR1 reads SGHRS; CDR2 reads YFSETQ.

The chain combines TRBV5-5 with TRBJ2-3; the D is unclear. V dropped 4 bases and J dropped 3 bases, with 18 bases sitting between them. The CDR3 consists of 16 residues. CDR1 is SGHKS and CDR2 is YYEKEE in the germline V gene (reference sequence). CDR3 DNA sequence: TGTGCCAGCAGCACCCTGGTGGCTCCCTCAACAGATACGCAGTATTTT. Its translation: CASSTLVAPSTDTQYF.

V usage is TRBV25-1 and J usage is TRBJ1-2; the D is unclear. The CDR3 is made up of 15 amino acids. Trimming removed 2 bases from V and 4 bases from J, with 14 bases in between. Germline CDR1 and CDR2: MGHDK and SYGVNS. The CDR3 coding sequence is TGTGCCAGCAGTGAACGAACCCGAGATTCCTATGGCTACACCTTC. This codes for CASSERTRDSYGYTF.

This chain uses TRBV5-1 with TRBJ2-3; TRBD2 matches 15 bases. V dropped 0 bases and J dropped 5; count of bases not matched to a gene: 4. Germline lookup yields CDR1 SGHRS and CDR2 YFSETQ. This CDR3 contains 17 residues. CDR3 loop: CASSLGTSGRAGDTQYF. In DNA form, the CDR3 reads TGCGCCAGCAGCTTGGGGACTAGCGGGAGGGCCGGAGATACGCAGTATTTT.

The genes are TRBV10-2 and TRBJ1-4; a possible D gene is TRBD1 (5 bases). V was shortened by 8 bases and J by 3 bases, with 16 bases between the two germline ends. CDR1 and CDR2 from the germline V gene are WSHSY and SAAADI. CDR3 length: 15 residues. The CDR3 is CASYPWGGANEKLFF. CDR3 sequence (DNA): TGCGCCAGCTACCCCTGGGGGGGTGCTAATGAAAAACTGTTTTTT.